This T cell receptor (beta chain) was observed in a study of blood T cell repertoires in COVID-19. In the study overall: The samples span acute and convalescent COVID-19 from the United States, Italy and Spain.

Patients of the Seattle cohort, enrolled during active infection, were followed longitudinally. This clone was seen only once. Trimming cost V 4 bases and J 4 bases; bases outside gene matches: 2. Germline V gene data show CDR1 as SEHNR and CDR2 as FQNEAQ (reference sequence). The CDR3 is made up of 14 amino acids. Authors' processing steps: For nucleated cells, counts were estimated from reference gene primer amplification. The data were produced by immunoSEQ multiplex PCR, yet TCRdb's version contains in-frame clones alone and is incomplete. D and trimming come from the DNA, and the V and J calls and clone size come from that table. The sample carries about 350,000 clones, approximately 86% recorded once.

The receptor was derived from a woman in her sixties or seventies with COVID-19, enrolled during active disease. The V gene is TRBV7-9, the J gene TRBJ1-4; 8 bases are shared with TRBD1. The sample taken for sequencing was peripheral blood. CDR3 amino acids: CASSSTGGNEKLFF. CDR3 nucleotides: TGTGCCAGCAGCTCCACAGGGGGTAATGAAAAACTGTTTTTT.